The 18 T cell receptor beta chains in this list originate from one sample, sequenced in a study of shared clonotypes between healthy human individuals. Generated by immunoSEQ multiplex PCR, the TCRdb table keeps only in-frame clones and is missing some. This table holds about 580,000 clones, 98% found once. Only CD45RO-negative cells positively selected for CCR7 counted as naive CD8 cells, so terminally differentiated effector memory CD45RA+ cells were excluded. Material: naive CD8+ T cells sorted from blood. The receptors come from a man aged 30 to 45 in good health.

The V call is TRBV5-4, the J call TRBJ2-2, with TRBD1 matching 10 bases. The CDR3 has 15 residues. The V segment lost 3 bases and the J segment 6 bases; nucleotides outside the gene matches: 5. Germline lookup yields CDR1 SGHNT and CDR2 YYREEE (reference sequence). In nucleotides, the CDR3 is TGTGCCAGCAGCTCGACAGGGGGCAAGGCCGGGGAGCTGTTTTTT. The encoded protein is CASSSTGGKAGELFF.

This rearrangement joins TRBV7-9 to TRBJ2-7; weak D call: TRBD1 (6 bases). The CDR3 consists of 16 residues. The germline V gene has CDR1 SEHNR and CDR2 FQNEAQ (reference sequence). V lost 2 bases to trimming and J lost 7 bases, with 21 bases between them. The CDR3 nucleotides are TGTGCCAGCAGCTTACTTGAGGGGGTAGCCCGGTGGGAGCAGTACTTC. This translates into CASSLLEGVARWEQYF.

The chain couples TRBV6-6 to TRBJ2-7; TRBD2 matches at 8 bases. The CDR3 runs to 15 residues. The germline gives CDR1 MNHNY, CDR2 SVGAGI (reference sequence). The J segment lost 7 bases and the V segment lost 4 bases, leaving 12 bases of the junction unmatched. CDR3 DNA: TGTGCCAGCAGTTGGTCCGCTAGCGGGCCTAAGGAGCAGTACTTC. Amino acids: CASSWSASGPKEQYF.

The V gene is TRBV6-5, the J gene TRBJ1-1; TRBD1 is a possible D gene (6 bases). Trimming left V 7 bases short and J 7 bases short, with 10 bases between. The CDR3 is made up of 11 amino acids. The germline CDR1 and CDR2 sequences are MNHEY and SVGAGI. CDR3 sequence (DNA): TGTGCCAGCATCAAGACAGGTGAAGCTTTCTTT. Encoded protein: CASIKTGEAFF.

The chain couples TRBV10-3 to TRBJ1-3, with a weak D call TRBD1 (6 bases). Between the trimmed V and J ends, which lost 9 bases and 0 bases, there was a span of 12 bases. Germline lookup yields CDR1 ENHRY and CDR2 SYGVKD. The CDR3 runs to 14 residues. The CDR3 nucleotides read TGTGCCATGGGGCCAGGGGACTCTGGAAACACCATATATTTT. This sequence encodes CAMGPGDSGNTIYF.

The chain links TRBV11-2 to TRBJ2-1, with D tentatively TRBD1 (5 bases). Trimming took 3 bases from V and 7 from J, leaving 10 bases between them. Germline CDR1 and CDR2: SGHAT and FQNNGV. The CDR3 totals 13 residues. The CDR3 coding sequence is TGTGCCAGCAGCTTGGTGACAGAGAATGAGCAGTTCTTC. The encoded protein is CASSLVTENEQFF.

The chain has TRBV2 and TRBJ1-2; no reliable D call. Germline-derived CDR1 and CDR2 are SNHLY and FYNNEI. V was shortened by 4 bases and J by 4 bases, with 7 bases between the two germline ends. This CDR3 is 12 amino acids long. The CDR3 region is CASSGGVYGYTF. CDR3 DNA: TGTGCCAGCAGTGGGGGTGTCTATGGCTACACCTTC.

The CDR3 DNA reads as TGTGCCAGCAGCGTAGGCAGTGAGTATGAGCAGTTCTTC. It codes for CASSVGSEYEQFF. The gene calls are TRBV9 and TRBJ2-1; no firm D call. The CDR3 contains 13 residues. Deletions cut 0 bases from V and 8 bases from J, with 9 bases between. From germline, CDR1 is SGDLS and CDR2 YYNGEE.

About this clone itself: Distinct nucleotide sequences in the sample also encode this CDR3. V and J are TRBV19 and TRBJ2-1, with TRBD2 matching over 7 bases. Germline V gene sequence: CDR1 LNHDA, CDR2 SQIVND (reference sequence). This CDR3 is built from 15 residues. V was clipped by 5 bases and J by 0 bases; unmatched bases: 4. The CDR3 protein is CASSSGGSSYNEQFF. In nucleotides, the CDR3 is TGTGCCAGTAGTTCGGGGGGTAGCTCCTACAATGAGCAGTTCTTC.

A note on this clone: At one end the junction does not follow the germline gene, possibly because of a read error. This chain links TRBV27 with TRBJ2-7; TRBD1 or TRBD2 may be the D gene (6 bases each). This CDR3 has 13 amino acids. Per the germline V gene, CDR1 is MNHEY and CDR2 is SMNVEV (reference sequence). CDR3 DNA sequence: TGTGCCAGCAGTATCTGGAACAGGGAGGCCCTCTTGTTC. It codes for CASSIWNREALLF.

The chain carries TRBV6-4 and TRBJ2-1; D is perhaps TRBD1 (5 bases). Trimming stripped 4 bases from V and 0 bases from J, with 13 bases between. This CDR3 region has 16 residues. Germline CDR1 MRHNA, CDR2 SNTAGT. The CDR3 nucleotides read TGTGCCAGCAGTGGACAGACCGTGAGCTCCTACAATGAGCAGTTCTTC. As protein: CASSGQTVSSYNEQFF.

The chain employs TRBV4-1 and TRBJ2-3; 12 positions match TRBD2. V trimming: 5 bases; J trimming: 5 bases; junction bases outside the gene matches: 8. The CDR3 has 16 residues. Germline-derived CDR1 and CDR2 are MGHRA and YSYEKL. DNA for the CDR3: TGCGCCAGCAGCGCACTAGCGGGAGGCCGTGGAGATACGCAGTATTTT. It is translated as CASSALAGGRGDTQYF.

This clone was counted a single time. In DNA, the CDR3 is TGCGCCACTTCGGTCGGGACAGGGAACTACGAGCAGTACTTC. Encoded protein: CATSVGTGNYEQYF. The chain has TRBV5-1 and TRBJ2-7; 9 bases fit TRBD1. The J segment lost 3 bases and the V segment lost 9 bases, leaving 10 bases of the junction unmatched. Germline loops: CDR1 SGHRS, CDR2 YFSETQ. This CDR3 is 14 amino acids long.

V and J are TRBV14 and TRBJ2-3; D perhaps matches TRBD2 (5 bases). Germline loops: CDR1 SGHDN, CDR2 FVKESK. This CDR3 has 14 residues. V was trimmed by 1 base and J by 3 bases, leaving 8 bases between them. The CDR3 is CASSQATRTDTQYF. In nucleotides, the CDR3 is TGTGCCAGCAGCCAAGCCACTAGGACAGATACGCAGTATTTT.

This clone has just one count. J is TRBJ1-3 and V is TRBV10-3, with D uncertain. Germline assignment: CDR1 ENHRY and CDR2 SYGVKD. The CDR3 contains 12 residues. The V end lost 10 bases, the J end lost 0 bases, and 7 bases lay between the germline ends. The CDR3 spells CATLFSGNTIYF. The CDR3 region has the DNA TGTGCCACGTTGTTCTCTGGAAACACCATATATTTT.

In the case of this clone: Other DNA sequences in the sample encode the same CDR3. The CDR3 reads CASSSGANVLTF. The CDR3 DNA reads TGTGCCAGCAGTTCCGGGGCCAACGTCCTGACTTTC. This chain joins TRBV27 and TRBJ2-6; D remains unclear. The V gene's germline CDR1 is MNHEY and CDR2 SMNVEV (reference sequence). The CDR3 spans 12 residues. The ends were cut back, 4 bases at V and 4 bases at J, with 2 bases in the middle.

Concerning this clone itself: The sample carries other DNA sequences with the same CDR3. J is TRBJ2-2 and V is TRBV4-3; D not resolved. Germline V gene lookup returns CDR1 LGHNA and CDR2 YSLEER. The CDR3 spans 16 residues. Deletions cut 0 bases from V and 2 bases from J, with 10 bases between. CDR3 loop: CASSQDRLSNTGELFF. The CDR3 DNA sequence: TGCGCCAGCAGCCAAGACCGCCTCTCTAACACCGGGGAGCTGTTTTTT.

The chain couples TRBV11-2 to TRBJ2-5; D is undetermined. The V end was cut by 6 bases, the J end by 2 bases, with 10 bases between. The length of the CDR3 is 13 residues. CDR1 and CDR2 (germline): SGHAT, FQNNGV. The CDR3 here is CASRVWGQETQYF. The CDR3 DNA reads as TGTGCCAGCAGGGTTTGGGGTCAAGAGACCCAGTACTTC.